This passage covers 4 T cell receptor beta chains from one sample sequenced in a study of T cells after yellow fever vaccination (dated by TCRdb to 2018 to 2020). Explained via the paper, the treatment or condition label denotes: live attenuated yellow fever vaccine strain. Library construction relied on 5' RACE. The listed sequencing device is Illumina NovaSeq 6000. Using fastp trimming at Q25 and MiXCR clonotype assembly, TCRdb reanalyzed the public sequencing data and kept in-frame beta chains. Duplicate CDR3 protein sequences are folded into a single record with the most common DNA and genes. This sample holds about 260,000 distinct CDR3 sequences; roughly 4.8% were observed only once. Roughly 3.5% of the sample is held by the ten biggest clonotypes. Sequencing was performed on CD4+ T cells sorted from PBMCs, taken on the day of the yellow fever booster vaccination. The receptors stem from a young man who received the YFV17D yellow fever vaccine.

V is TRBV12-3 or TRBV12-4 and J is TRBJ2-2, with TRBD2 matching over 8 bases. This CDR3 has 16 amino acids. J gave up 2 bases and V 3 bases, and 5 bases lay outside the gene matches. The CDR3 protein is CASSFKLAANTGELFF. DNA for the CDR3: TGTGCCAGCAGTTTTAAACTAGCGGCTAACACCGGGGAGCTGTTTTTT.

V and J are TRBV6-2 or TRBV6-3 and TRBJ2-5; TRBD2 might be the D (5 bases). The CDR3 has 13 amino acids. CDR1 is MNHEY and CDR2 is SVGEGT in the germline V gene. Trimming removed 7 bases from V and 5 bases from J, with 14 bases in between. CDR3: CASKRAWEETQYF. CDR3 coding DNA: TGTGCCAGCAAGAGGGCCTGGGAGGAGACCCAGTACTTC.

This clonotype was seen only a few times. CDR3: CSAWDVYGYTF. The CDR3 region has the DNA TGCAGTGCCTGGGACGTCTATGGCTACACCTTC. The V and J genes are TRBV20-1 and TRBJ1-2; D possibly corresponds to TRBD1 (5 bases). The V end was cut by 6 bases, the J end by 4 bases, with 9 bases between. Germline CDR1 and CDR2: DFQATT and SNEGSKA (reference sequence). The CDR3 runs to 11 residues.

This clonotype was counted ten times or more. V is TRBV7-2 and J is TRBJ2-2; weak D call: TRBD2 (6 bases). The V gene's germline CDR1 is SGHTA and CDR2 FQGNSA. Trimming pared 6 bases from V and 6 bases from J, leaving 8 bases between. The CDR3 is 12 amino acids. DNA of the CDR3: TGTGCCAGCAGGACTAGGGCCGGGGAGCTGTTTTTT. Its protein product is CASRTRAGELFF.